The 27 T cell receptor beta chains below were found in one sample sequenced in a study of radiotherapy plus CTLA-4 blockade in lung cancer. The table came from immunoSEQ multiplex PCR; TCRdb's copy has only in-frame clones and leaves some out. The repertoire holds 85,000 to 130,000 clones, with under 90% as singletons. Sequencing used peripheral blood, obtained from a patient treated with radiotherapy plus ipilimumab. The receptor set was obtained from a human donor with non-small cell lung cancer that progressed on radiotherapy plus ipilimumab. Some clones in this sample may be carry-over from other donors' samples.

This chain links TRBV19 with TRBJ1-6; 8 positions agree with TRBD1. V was clipped by 6 bases and J by 6 bases; unmatched bases: 7. Germline V lookup: CDR1 LNHDA, CDR2 SQIVND (reference sequence). The CDR3 covers 15 residues. The CDR3 coding sequence is TGTGCCAGTAGACTGGACAGGGCACCTAATTCACCCCTCCACTTT. Its translation is CASRLDRAPNSPLHF.

The V call is TRBV6-1, the J call TRBJ1-6; 8 positions match TRBD1. Germline CDR1 MNHNS, CDR2 SASEGT. This CDR3 spans 15 amino acids. V gave up 6 bases and J gave up 10 bases; unmatched junction bases: 11. The CDR3 DNA sequence: TGTGCCAGCAGCCCCCGGGACAGGTTTGGGTCACCCCTCCACTTT. The encoded protein is CASSPRDRFGSPLHF.

The rearrangement uses TRBV7-9 and TRBJ2-2, with 8 nucleotides matching TRBD1. V trimming: 11 bases; J trimming: 1 base; junction bases outside the gene matches: 6. CDR1 and CDR2 (germline): SEHNR, FQNEAQ (reference sequence). The CDR3 sequence is 14 residues long. The DNA for the CDR3 is TGTGCCGCAGGGGGCTCTGGGAACACCGGGGAGCTGTTTTTT. This gives the protein CAAGGSGNTGELFF.

The chain uses TRBV4-3 and TRBJ2-1, with D possibly being TRBD1 (6 bases). Germline CDR1 reads LGHNA; CDR2 reads YSLEER. The CDR3 has 16 residues. The V gene lost 2 bases and the J gene lost 2 bases, with 13 bases spanning the gap. The CDR3 sequence: CASSQRSGTPYNEQFF. For the CDR3, the DNA is TGCGCCAGCAGCCAACGATCCGGGACACCCTACAATGAGCAGTTCTTC.

The J gene is TRBJ2-7, the V gene TRBV28; D unclear. Germline CDR1 and CDR2: MDHEN and SYDVKM. V was clipped by 8 bases and J by 5 bases, with 16 bases between them. There are 13 residues in the CDR3. The CDR3 DNA is TGTGCCAGCGGGGATCAGAGGAGTGACGAGCAGTACTTC. The encoded protein is CASGDQRSDEQYF.

The chain employs TRBV4-1 and TRBJ2-5; 7 bases line up with TRBD2. The ends lost 2 bases at V and 2 bases at J; junction bases unmatched: 8. Germline-derived CDR1 and CDR2 are MGHRA and YSYEKL. The length of the CDR3 is 16 residues. CDR3 residues: CASSQKRGWAQETQYF. In DNA, the CDR3 is TGCGCCAGCAGCCAAAAGCGGGGTTGGGCTCAAGAGACCCAGTACTTC.

J is TRBJ2-2 and V is TRBV7-9; TRBD1 aligns across 7 bases. Germline loops: CDR1 SEHNR, CDR2 FQNEAQ (reference sequence). Losses at the gene ends were 5 bases for V and 2 bases for J; bases not matched to a gene: 5. This CDR3 region has 15 residues. The CDR3 DNA reads as TGTGCCAGCAGCCGGGACAGTCTAAACACCGGGGAGCTGTTTTTT. Its translation is CASSRDSLNTGELFF.

This clone was counted only a few times. The V call is TRBV30, the J call TRBJ1-2; D gene unclear. V lost 4 bases to trimming and J lost 6 bases, with 9 bases between them. Germline CDR1 GTSNPN, CDR2 SVGIG (reference sequence). This CDR3 has 11 residues. The CDR3 DNA sequence: TGTGCCTGGAAAATAAGGGATGGCTACACCTTC. Amino acids: CAWKIRDGYTF.

The count of this clone is one. V is TRBV4-2 and J is TRBJ1-2; perhaps TRBD1 as D (6 bases). This CDR3 spans 14 amino acids. Germline CDR1 reads LGHNA; CDR2 reads YNFKEQ. Trimming removed 0 bases at V and 7 bases at J, with 12 bases between. CDR3 DNA sequence: TGTGCCAGCAGCCAAGATATGGGGGCGGGTGGCTACACCTTC. Translating it yields CASSQDMGAGGYTF.

The rearrangement uses TRBV6-5 and TRBJ1-2; perhaps TRBD1 as D (5 bases). The CDR3 runs to 15 residues. CDR1 and CDR2 from the germline V gene are MNHEY and SVGAGI. Trimming took off 4 bases at V and 8 bases at J, with 20 bases between the two ends. The CDR3 here is CASSFTGYPREGYTF. The CDR3 bases are TGTGCCAGCAGTTTTACGGGCTACCCCAGGGAAGGCTACACCTTC.

This clone was seen once. This chain joins TRBV11-2 and TRBJ2-5; D unclear. The germline CDR1 and CDR2 sequences are SGHAT and FQNNGV. Trimming left V 1 base short and J 2 bases short, with 5 bases between. This CDR3 comprises 13 residues. CDR3 sequence (DNA): TGTGCCAGCAGCTTAGGGTTACAAGAGACCCAGTACTTC. As protein: CASSLGLQETQYF.

The chain joins TRBV9 to TRBJ1-6; D is perhaps TRBD1 (5 bases). The CDR3 is 14 residues long. V lost 3 bases and J 5 bases, leaving 9 bases between the germline ends. CDR1 is SGDLS, CDR2 YYNGEE, per germline. For the CDR3, the DNA is TGTGCCAGCAGCGCCGACAGAGATAATTCACCCCTCCACTTT. It specifies CASSADRDNSPLHF.

This chain connects TRBV7-3 to TRBJ2-5; TRBD1 matches at 7 bases. This CDR3 has 15 residues. Germline V CDR1 and CDR2: SGHTA, FQGTGA. J lost 4 bases, V lost 4 bases, and 9 bases had no gene match. The CDR3 sequence: CASSSNRGGRETQYF. The CDR3, as DNA: TGTGCCAGCAGCTCTAACAGGGGTGGTAGAGAGACCCAGTACTTC.

The V call is TRBV30, the J call TRBJ1-1, with D unresolved. Germline V lookup: CDR1 GTSNPN, CDR2 SVGIG (reference sequence). This CDR3 is 14 amino acids long. V lost 0 bases and J lost 5, with 13 bases in between. DNA for the CDR3: TGTGCCTGGAGTGTACGGAGTGGGTGGACTGAAGCTTTCTTT. Translating it yields CAWSVRSGWTEAFF.

Here the CDR3 DNA reads TGCGCCAGCAGCCAAGATTTCCCTAGCCGCACAGATACGCAGTATTTT. Amino acids: CASSQDFPSRTDTQYF. This chain joins TRBV4-3 and TRBJ2-3; TRBD2 might be the D (5 bases). Trimming stripped 0 bases from V and 1 base from J, with 11 bases between. This CDR3 is built from 16 residues. The germline V gene has CDR1 LGHNA and CDR2 YSLEER.

The rearrangement uses TRBV19 and TRBJ2-7; D is perhaps TRBD2 (6 bases). Germline V gives CDR1 LNHDA, CDR2 SQIVND (reference sequence). This CDR3 comprises 15 residues. Trimming left V 5 bases short and J 1 base short, with 15 bases between. In DNA form, the CDR3 reads TGTGCCAGTAGTTGGACGGGGGAAAGTTCCTACGAGCAGTACTTC. Translated, it gives CASSWTGESSYEQYF.

This chain joins TRBV6-5 and TRBJ1-4, with 8 nucleotides matching TRBD1. The V gene end was trimmed by 6 bases and the J gene end by 8 bases; junction bases not matched to a gene: 8. Germline V CDR1 and CDR2: MNHEY, SVGAGI. The CDR3 is made up of 14 amino acids. CDR3 loop: CASSPTGVGEKLFF. CDR3 DNA sequence: TGTGCCAGCAGCCCGACAGGGGTTGGGGAAAAACTGTTTTTT.

The V call is TRBV9, the J call TRBJ2-3; D could derive from TRBD1 or TRBD2 (5 bases each). The CDR3 is 14 amino acids. Germline V lookup: CDR1 SGDLS, CDR2 YYNGEE. V lost 2 bases and J 4 bases, leaving 11 bases between the germline ends. The CDR3 DNA reads TGTGCCAGCAGCGTGGGACCTCGCCCAGATACGCAGTATTTT. Translating it yields CASSVGPRPDTQYF.

In DNA, the CDR3 is TGCGCCAGCAGCTTGGGGACAGGGATATATTCACCCCTCCACTTT. Amino acid sequence: CASSLGTGIYSPLHF. The chain recombines TRBV5-1 with TRBJ1-6; 8 positions match TRBD1. The V and J ends lost 0 bases and 8 bases, in that order; junction bases with no gene match: 4. This CDR3 is built from 15 residues. Germline-derived CDR1 and CDR2 are SGHRS and YFSETQ.

This clone has a handful of counts. The J gene is TRBJ1-1, the V gene TRBV7-2; TRBD1 matches at 10 bases. J gave up 7 bases and V 5 bases, and 7 bases lay outside the gene matches. CDR1 SGHTA and CDR2 FQGNSA come from the germline V gene. The CDR3 is 14 residues long. DNA of the CDR3: TGTGCCAGCAGCCTATGGGGACAGGGGAATGAAGCTTTCTTT. It yields the protein CASSLWGQGNEAFF.

The V call is TRBV7-2, the J call TRBJ1-4, with TRBD1 matching 7 bases. Looked up from germline, CDR1 is SGHTA and CDR2 is FQGNSA. The CDR3 totals 15 residues. With V trimmed by 4 bases and J by 5 bases, 7 bases remained unmatched. CDR3 region: CASSWNRGENEKLFF. The CDR3 region has the DNA TGTGCCAGCAGCTGGAACAGGGGTGAGAATGAAAAACTGTTTTTT.

The chain uses TRBV9 and TRBJ2-1, with TRBD2 matching over 13 bases. Germline V CDR1 and CDR2: SGDLS, YYNGEE. The CDR3 extends over 15 amino acids. J gave up 10 bases and V 0 bases, and 4 bases lay outside the gene matches. For the CDR3, the DNA is TGTGCCAGCAGCGTAGCTACGACTAGCGGGGGGGAGCAGTTCTTC. Protein sequence: CASSVATTSGGEQFF.

The chain joins TRBV5-1 to TRBJ1-3; tentatively, D is TRBD1 (6 bases). The V gene's germline CDR1 is SGHRS and CDR2 YFSETQ. The length of the CDR3 is 14 residues. V was trimmed by 4 bases and J by 1 base, leaving 9 bases between them. The CDR3 loop reads CASSVQGSGNTIYF. CDR3 DNA: TGCGCCAGCAGCGTACAGGGATCTGGAAACACCATATATTTT.

The V call is TRBV19, the J call TRBJ1-5, with D tentatively TRBD1 (6 bases). Germline loops: CDR1 LNHDA, CDR2 SQIVND (reference sequence). Trimming pared 3 bases from V and 5 bases from J, leaving 11 bases between. This CDR3 is 14 amino acids long. CDR3 residues: CASSILGAHQPQHF. As DNA, the CDR3 is TGTGCCAGTAGTATCCTGGGGGCACATCAGCCCCAGCATTTT.

The chain links TRBV9 to TRBJ1-4, with D possibly being TRBD1 (6 bases). This CDR3 has 14 residues. V was shortened by 0 bases and J by 5 bases, with 8 bases between the two germline ends. Germline lookup yields CDR1 SGDLS and CDR2 YYNGEE. Here the CDR3 reads CASSVDRENEKLFF. In DNA, the CDR3 is TGTGCCAGCAGCGTAGACAGGGAAAATGAAAAACTGTTTTTT. The full variable domain, completed using reference TRBV9 and TRBJ1-4, is DSGVTQTPKHLITATGQRVTLRCSPRSGDLSVYWYQQSLDQGLQFLIQYYNGEERAKGNILERFSAQQFPDLHSELNLSSLELGDSALYFCASSVDRENEKLFFGSGTQLSVL.

The rearrangement joins TRBV5-1 to TRBJ1-3; tentative D call: TRBD1 (5 bases). Between the trimmed V and J ends, which lost 0 bases and 0 bases, there was a span of 10 bases. Germline lookup yields CDR1 SGHRS and CDR2 YFSETQ. This CDR3 is built from 16 residues. CDR3 protein: CASSLEGLYSGNTIYF. The DNA for the CDR3 is TGCGCCAGCAGCTTGGAGGGGCTTTACTCTGGAAACACCATATATTTT.

V gene TRBV25-1 combines with J gene TRBJ2-7, with D perhaps TRBD1 (5 bases). Germline V gene sequence: CDR1 MGHDK, CDR2 SYGVNS. This CDR3 has 14 residues. Trimming pared 2 bases from V and 1 base from J, leaving 9 bases between. CDR3 loop: CASSEPGKSYEQYF. The CDR3 DNA follows: TGTGCCAGCAGTGAACCAGGGAAATCCTACGAGCAGTACTTC.